The clone carrying this T cell receptor (beta chain) has only a few counts. Antigen specificity is unknown. Sequencing used immunoSEQ multiplex PCR; TCRdb keeps in-frame clones, though not all of them. The sample consists of 70,000 to 95,000 clones, 70% to 90% of them appearing once. The entry originates in a study of T cell responses to AZD1222 COVID-19 vaccine. Study-level results: Increases in Spike-specific TCR breadth and depth were seen after two AZD1222 doses. Clonal diversity was possibly underestimated, and white British individuals and females predominated among donors. In the spike-specific TCR repertoire, nearly half reportedly target unmutated variant regions.

V was clipped by 4 bases and J by 9 bases, with 14 bases between them. Germline CDR1 and CDR2: SGHRS and YFSETQ. The CDR3 totals 13 residues. The material sequenced was peripheral blood, taken on day 0 of MenACWY control vaccination. V is TRBV5-1 and J is TRBJ2-1; D perhaps matches TRBD2 (6 bases). The sequence was collected from an adult in good health. CDR3 bases: TGCGCCAGCAGCCAAACGGATAGCGGTGAGCAGTTCTTC. Translating gives CASSQTDSGEQFF.